The clone carrying this TCR beta chain has only a few counts. This sample was included in a study of T cells in Graves' hyperthyroidism and ophthalmopathy. RNA transcripts were the template for amplifying TCR beta CDR3 regions. The HTBI primer set drove a first-round RT-PCR of the TCR CDR3. TCRdb fed the multiplex PCR reads into MiXCR, producing one record per CDR3 protein. The data hold hundreds of thousands of distinct CDR3 sequences, with about 45% observed a single time. The study excluded patients with uncontrolled infection, other autoimmune disease, pregnancy or lactation. The CDR3 runs 13 residues. The germline V gene encodes CDR1 LGHDT and CDR2 YNNKEL (reference sequence). With 3 bases removed from V and 4 bases from J, the gap between germline ends came to 9 bases.

The sample taken for sequencing was peripheral blood or thyroid tissue (not recorded which). The receptor was isolated from an adult man with Graves' disease, either hyperthyroidism or ophthalmopathy (not recorded which). The chain employs TRBV3-1 and TRBJ1-2; no firm D call. The CDR3 nucleotides read TGTGCCAGCAGCCACGACACTAGCTATGGCTACACCTTC. It translates to CASSHDTSYGYTF. The full variable domain, its missing parts supplied by reference TRBV3-1 and TRBJ1-2, is DTAVSQTPKYLVTQMGNDKSIKCEQNLGHDTMYWYKQDSKKFLKIMFSYNNKELIINETVPNRFSPKSPDKAHLNLHINSLELGDSAVYFCASSHDTSYGYTFGSGTRLTVV.